The rows below give T cell receptor beta chains drawn from one sample of a study of T cell responses to AZD1222 COVID-19 vaccine. Repertoires were generated with immunoSEQ multiplex PCR, while TCRdb's copy carries only in-frame clones and drops some. The sample carries more than 95,000 clones, 85% to 90% recorded once. Sequenced here: peripheral blood, sampled 28 days after the second AZD1222 dose. All receptors derive from an adult who received the AZD1222 COVID-19 vaccine. CDR3s include the opening cysteine and the closing phenylalanine or tryptophan. A D gene is named only where the DNA matches it firmly. Part of the rows lack a size; the others show once, few, many or a class for expanded clones.

abundance | j_gene | v_gene | d_gene | len | CDR3nt | CDR3aa
NA | TRBJ2-7 | TRBV15 | NA | 11 | TGTGCCTCCATTCGGTCCTACGAGCAGTACTTC | CASIRSYEQYF
once | TRBJ2-2 | TRBV2 | TRBD1 | 14 | TGTGCCAGGACACAGGGGGCGGGCACCGGGGAGCTGTTTTTT | CARTQGAGTGELFF
few | TRBJ2-2 | TRBV7-9 | NA | 14 | TGTGCCAGCAGCCCGACGCCGAACACCGGGGAGCTGTTTTTT | CASSPTPNTGELFF
NA | TRBJ2-7 | TRBV7-2 | TRBD1 | 17 | TGTGCCAGCAGCTCCAGGGTTTCCGGACAGGCCCCCTACGAGCAGTACTTC | CASSSRVSGQAPYEQYF
NA | TRBJ2-1 | TRBV10-3 | TRBD2 | 16 | TGTGCCATCAGGGCCCGGACTAGCGGAACCTACAATGAGCAGTTCTTC | CAIRARTSGTYNEQFF
NA | TRBJ2-1 | TRBV5-4 | NA | 16 | TGTGCCAGCAGCTTGGGGGCGGGATTCACTTACAATGAGCAGTTCTTC | CASSLGAGFTYNEQFF
NA | TRBJ2-7 | TRBV20-1 | NA | 11 | TGCAGTGGAAGTATCGCCTACGAGCAGTACTTC | CSGSIAYEQYF
once | TRBJ2-6 | TRBV3-1/TRBV3-2 | TRBD1 | 18 | TGTGCCAGCAGCCAAGAGACAGGGGAGTCTTCTGGGGCCAACGTCCTGACTTTC | CASSQETGESSGANVLTF
NA | TRBJ2-1 | TRBV7-2 | TRBD2 | 15 | TGTGCCAGCAGCCCTGCAGCGGGAGGGGGCAATGAGCAGTTCTTC | CASSPAAGGGNEQFF
NA | TRBJ1-1 | TRBV28 | NA | 12 | TGTGCCAGCAGCAAAGACATCACTGAAGCTTTCTTT | CASSKDITEAFF
NA | TRBJ1-2 | TRBV3-1/TRBV3-2 | NA | 13 | TGTGCCAGCAGCCAAGGGGGTCTTTATGGCTACACCTTC | CASSQGGLYGYTF
NA | TRBJ2-7 | TRBV30 | NA | 13 | TGTGCCTGGAGGGTCTACTTAGGGTACGAGCAGTACTTC | CAWRVYLGYEQYF
once | TRBJ2-3 | TRBV24-1 | NA | 15 | TGTGCCACCAGCCGCTATTACTTTAGCACAGATACGCAGTATTTT | CATSRYYFSTDTQYF
NA | TRBJ2-5 | TRBV14 | TRBD1 | 17 | TGTGCCAGCAGCCAAGGGGAACAGGGGCGGTCACAAGAGACCCAGTACTTC | CASSQGEQGRSQETQYF
NA | TRBJ2-3 | TRBV18 | TRBD1 | 15 | TGTGCCAGCTCACCAACAGGGGGTAGCACAGATACGCAGTATTTT | CASSPTGGSTDTQYF
NA | TRBJ2-7 | TRBV28 | TRBD1 | 13 | TGTGCCAGCACGGGACAGGGGGGTTGGGAGCAGTACTTC | CASTGQGGWEQYF
few | TRBJ2-1 | TRBV4-1 | TRBD2 | 18 | TGCGCCAGCAGCCAAGATACGGGACTAGGGGGTTCCTACAATGAGCAGTTCTTC | CASSQDTGLGGSYNEQFF
NA | TRBJ2-1 | TRBV19 | TRBD1 | 15 | TGTGCCAGTAGTACGGGGACAGGGCTTCCAAACAGGCAGTTCTTC | CASSTGTGLPNRQFF
NA | TRBJ1-2 | TRBV4-1 | TRBD1 | 19 | TGCGCCAGCAGCCCTTATGGAGGGACAGTCGTTGGAGCTAACTATGGCTACACCTTC | CASSPYGGTVVGANYGYTF
NA | TRBJ1-2 | TRBV12-3/TRBV12-4 | NA | 13 | TGTGCCTCCTCAGGGGAGGCGCGGTATGGCTACACCTTC | CASSGEARYGYTF
NA | TRBJ2-7 | TRBV4-1 | NA | 17 | TGCGCCAGCAGCCGGCTGATTGGGGGGGCCTTCTCCTACGAGCAGTACTTC | CASSRLIGGAFSYEQYF
NA | TRBJ2-1 | TRBV9 | NA | 15 | TGTGCCAGCAGCCCTTTCAGTAGCGGACGGGATGAGCAGTTCTTC | CASSPFSSGRDEQFF
once | TRBJ2-2 | TRBV18 | TRBD1 | 16 | TGTGCCAGCTCACCAACAGGACAGGGCATCTCCGGGGAGCTGTTTTTT | CASSPTGQGISGELFF
NA | TRBJ1-5 | TRBV12-2 | NA | 19 | TGTGCAAGTCGCTTAGGAGGGGGGGACAGGGGGCGAACAAGTCAGCCCCAGCATTTT | CASRLGGGDRGRTSQPQHF
NA | TRBJ2-5 | TRBV5-6 | TRBD2 | 16 | TGTGCCAGCAGCCGAGGACTAGCGGGAGTTAGAGAGACCCAGTACTTC | CASSRGLAGVRETQYF
NA | TRBJ2-7 | TRBV5-8 | TRBD2 | 15 | TGTGCCAGCAGCGCGGGACTAGCGGGAGTCCACGAGCAGTACTTC | CASSAGLAGVHEQYF
NA | TRBJ1-4 | TRBV5-1 | NA | 16 | TGCGCCAGCAGTTTCGGTCCCCCCGTGGGTAATGAAAAACTGTTTTTT | CASSFGPPVGNEKLFF
once | TRBJ2-1 | TRBV6-2/TRBV6-3 | NA | 12 | TGTGCCAGCAGTCAAACCCGCGATGAGCAGTTCTTC | CASSQTRDEQFF
NA | TRBJ2-1 | TRBV11-2 | TRBD2 | 18 | TGTGCCAGCAGCCTACGCAAAAGCGGGAGGGATTCCTACAATGAGCAGTTCTTC | CASSLRKSGRDSYNEQFF
once | TRBJ2-5 | TRBV12-3/TRBV12-4 | TRBD1 | 12 | TGTGCCAGCAGTAACAGGGGAGAGACCCAGTACTTC | CASSNRGETQYF
NA | TRBJ2-5 | TRBV27 | NA | 15 | TGTGCCAGCACCCCGGCGGGCCGAAAAGGGGAGACCCAGTACTTC | CASTPAGRKGETQYF
NA | TRBJ1-2 | TRBV28 | TRBD1 | 15 | TGTGCCAGCAGGAAACCCAGGGACAGGGATTATGGCTACACCTTC | CASRKPRDRDYGYTF
NA | TRBJ2-3 | TRBV30 | NA | 14 | TGTGCCTGGAATATAGGGACGGGCACAGATACGCAGTATTTT | CAWNIGTGTDTQYF
NA | TRBJ1-4 | TRBV14 | TRBD1 | 15 | TGTGCCAGCAGCCAAACGACAGGGTCTAATGAAAAACTGTTTTTT | CASSQTTGSNEKLFF
NA | TRBJ2-7 | TRBV27 | TRBD1 | 15 | TGTGCCAGCAGTTCCACAGGGGTTCACTCCTACGAGCAGTACTTC | CASSSTGVHSYEQYF
NA | TRBJ2-2 | TRBV28 | TRBD2 | 16 | TGTGCCAGCAGTTGGGCCCGGACTAGCGGGACCGGGGAGCTGTTTTTT | CASSWARTSGTGELFF
NA | TRBJ2-7 | TRBV28 | NA | 14 | TGTGCCAGCAGTTTCCGGGGTCATAGAAGCGAGCAGTACTTC | CASSFRGHRSEQYF
NA | TRBJ1-3 | TRBV3-1/TRBV3-2 | NA | 12 | TGTGCCAGCAGCCCTGATCGGTACACCATATATTTT | CASSPDRYTIYF
NA | TRBJ2-2 | TRBV9 | TRBD1 | 15 | TGTGCCAGCAGCGCCTCGACAGGGTACACCGGGGAGCTGTTTTTT | CASSASTGYTGELFF
NA | TRBJ2-2 | TRBV5-1 | TRBD2 | 16 | TGCGCCAGCAGCTTCGGACTAGCGGGCGTGGACGGGGAGCTGTTTTTT | CASSFGLAGVDGELFF